One and the same sample provided the 25 T cell receptor beta chains below, sequenced in a study of T-cell reconstitution after alpha-beta-depleted transplantation in children. Preparation of the TCRbeta library used unique molecular identifiers. TCRdb reprocessed the PCR reads with MiXCR, giving one entry per CDR3 protein. Among roughly 310,000 distinct CDR3 sequences, 23% were seen once, and the ten largest hold around 9.9%. Sequencing used PBMCs, mostly from graft donor cells, obtained 180 days after TCRalphabeta/CD19-depleted stem cell transplant. The receptors here all came from a male patient under 18 who had a stem cell transplant for acute lymphoblastic leukemia, so the T cells may come from the graft donor.

This clonotype was seen more than once but under ten times. The chain uses TRBV4-1 and TRBJ2-7; 11 nucleotides match TRBD1. Trimming removed 4 bases from V and 6 bases from J; junction bases left unmatched: 5. This CDR3 has 14 amino acids. Looked up from germline, CDR1 is MGHRA and CDR2 is YSYEKL. In nucleotides, the CDR3 is TGCGCCAGCAGCCCGGGACAGGGGGTAAGCGAGCAGTACTTC. Amino acid sequence: CASSPGQGVSEQYF.

This clonotype was seen at least ten times. The V gene is TRBV7-6, the J gene TRBJ2-4, with 7 bases identical to TRBD2. This CDR3 contains 16 residues. Germline CDR1 and CDR2: SGHVS and FNYEAQ. V lost 4 bases to trimming and J lost 2 bases; unmatched junction nucleotides: 8. The CDR3 DNA reads TGTGCCAGCAGCTCCCAGGGACTACTTACCAAAAACATTCAGTACTTC. It is translated as CASSSQGLLTKNIQYF.

This chain uses TRBV15 with TRBJ1-4, with 9 bases identical to TRBD1. Trimming cost V 3 bases and J 5 bases; bases outside gene matches: 7. Germline V lookup: CDR1 LNHNV, CDR2 YYDKDF (reference sequence). This CDR3 is 16 amino acids long. The CDR3 DNA follows: TGTGCCACCAGCAGGGGACAGGGAGGGGGAAATGAAAAACTGTTTTTT. This translates into CATSRGQGGGNEKLFF.

This clonotype was detected a few times. V usage is TRBV6-1 and J usage is TRBJ1-1, with TRBD1 as a possible D gene (6 bases). In germline, CDR1 is MNHNS, CDR2 SASEGT. Trimming cost V 7 bases and J 4 bases, with 13 bases left between them. This CDR3 spans 13 amino acids. DNA for the CDR3: TGTGCCAGCACCATCGGGGGCCCCACTGAAGCTTTCTTT. This codes for CASTIGGPTEAFF.

J is TRBJ2-7 and V is TRBV20-1; D unresolved. The CDR3 is 13 amino acids. The V end was cut by 1 base, the J end by 6 bases, with 13 bases between. Germline CDR1 reads DFQATT; CDR2 reads SNEGSKA (reference sequence). The CDR3: CSARARAPSEQYF. CDR3 nucleotides: TGCAGTGCTAGAGCCCGTGCCCCATCCGAGCAGTACTTC.

V usage is TRBV27 and J usage is TRBJ2-3; D is undetermined. The CDR3 extends over 14 amino acids. Germline CDR1 reads MNHEY; CDR2 reads SMNVEV (reference sequence). V was shortened by 5 bases and J by 0 bases, with 9 bases between the two germline ends. The CDR3 region is CASSPLLSTDTQYF. Written as DNA, the CDR3 is TGTGCCAGCAGTCCATTACTTAGCACAGATACGCAGTATTTT.

Only a few counts were recorded for this clonotype. The gene calls are TRBV3-1 and TRBJ2-3; D is perhaps TRBD1 (5 bases). Trimming stripped 6 bases from V and 4 bases from J, with 20 bases between. CDR3 length: 16 amino acids. The germline V gene encodes CDR1 LGHDT and CDR2 YNNKEL (reference sequence). The DNA of the CDR3 is TGTGCCAGCAGACAAAGGTTCAGGGTCCGGTCAGATACGCAGTATTTT. This encodes CASRQRFRVRSDTQYF.

The gene calls are TRBV2 and TRBJ2-3; 7 bases agree with TRBD1. Germline V lookup: CDR1 SNHLY, CDR2 FYNNEI. The CDR3 length is 15 residues. V dropped 0 bases and J dropped 4; count of bases not matched to a gene: 4. CDR3 sequence reads: CASSEALQGADTQYF. In DNA, the CDR3 is TGTGCCAGCAGTGAAGCGCTTCAGGGGGCAGATACGCAGTATTTT. Drawing the rest from reference TRBV2 and TRBJ2-3, the complete variable domain is EPEVTQTPSHQVTQMGQEVILRCVPISNHLYFYWYRQILGQKVEFLVSFYNNEISEKSEIFDDQFSVERPDGSNFTLKIRSTKLEDSAMYFCASSEALQGADTQYFGPGTRLTVL.

This sequence joins TRBV7-3 and TRBJ2-2, with 11 bases lining up with TRBD2. The CDR3 runs 16 residues. Germline V gene data show CDR1 as SGHTA and CDR2 as FQGTGA. J was trimmed by 10 bases and V by 4 bases; bases with no gene match: 11. The CDR3 reads CASSYIAGGPSVELFF. In nucleotides, the CDR3 is TGTGCCAGCAGCTACATAGCGGGAGGGCCTTCAGTGGAGCTGTTTTTT.

The chain carries TRBV21-1 and TRBJ2-7; the D segment call TRBD2 is taken from the table without a DNA check. TRBV21-1 is recorded as a pseudogene. The CDR3 is 15 amino acids. The CDR3 here is CASSKLWDLGYEQYF. CDR3 DNA sequence: TGTGCCAGCAGCAAACTCTGGGACTTGGGATACGAGCAGTACTTC.

Many counts were recorded for this clonotype. V usage is TRBV20-1 and J usage is TRBJ1-2, with D perhaps TRBD1 (5 bases). Trimming left V 0 bases short and J 8 bases short, with 22 bases between. The germline CDR1 and CDR2 sequences are DFQATT and SNEGSKA (reference sequence). This CDR3 region has 16 residues. The CDR3 DNA reads TGCAGTGCTAGAGAGGCCTTAGGGGCAGGGAGGCGAGGCTACACCTTC. Amino acid sequence: CSAREALGAGRRGYTF.

The chain employs TRBV5-1 and TRBJ2-6; no firm D call. CDR1 and CDR2 from the germline V gene are SGHRS and YFSETQ. Deletions cut 7 bases from V and 0 bases from J, with 8 bases between. The CDR3 has 14 residues. The CDR3 nucleotides read TGCGCCAGCCTTCCGACCTCTGGGGCCAACGTCCTGACTTTC. The encoded protein is CASLPTSGANVLTF.

This clonotype appeared a few times. V and J are TRBV9 and TRBJ2-7, with 8 positions matching TRBD2. The CDR3 sequence is 15 residues long. Trimming cost V 1 base and J 0 bases; bases outside gene matches: 3. The germline CDR1 and CDR2 sequences are SGDLS and YYNGEE. The CDR3 region is CASSVLGGVSYEQYF. In DNA, the CDR3 is TGTGCCAGCAGCGTACTCGGGGGGGTCTCCTACGAGCAGTACTTC.

The sample holds a few counts of this clonotype. Its ends do not fully match the called genes, so a read error is possible. The V and J genes are TRBV20-1 and TRBJ2-3; D is perhaps TRBD2 (5 bases). Per the germline V gene, CDR1 is DFQATT and CDR2 is SNEGSKA (reference sequence). The CDR3 totals 12 residues. The DNA for the CDR3 is TGTGGAGGCGTCCTCAGCACAGATACGCAGTATTTT. Protein: CGGVLSTDTQYF.

This clonotype was counted only a few times. The rearrangement uses TRBV20-1 and TRBJ1-2, with 8 nucleotides matching TRBD1. The length of the CDR3 is 11 residues. The V gene end was trimmed by 6 bases and the J gene end by 6 bases; junction bases not matched to a gene: 3. Germline loops: CDR1 DFQATT, CDR2 SNEGSKA (reference sequence). The CDR3 DNA reads as TGCAGTGCCACAGGGGGACATGGCTACACCTTC. It codes for CSATGGHGYTF.

The chain employs TRBV5-1 and TRBJ2-7; D call uncertain. CDR1 is SGHRS and CDR2 is YFSETQ in the germline V gene. The CDR3 totals 13 residues. Trimming cost V 1 base and J 3 bases, with 8 bases left between them. CDR3 amino acids: CASSLPRDYEQYF. The CDR3 region has the DNA TGCGCCAGCAGCTTGCCCCGCGACTACGAGCAGTACTTC.

This clonotype was observed a handful of times. The chain couples TRBV7-2 to TRBJ2-2, with 9 bases lining up with TRBD2. The CDR3 runs to 17 residues. Germline loops: CDR1 SGHTA, CDR2 FQGNSA. The V segment lost 3 bases and the J segment 3 bases; nucleotides outside the gene matches: 8. The CDR3 loop is CASSLPSGKEYTGELFF. CDR3 nucleotides: TGTGCCAGCAGCTTGCCTAGCGGGAAGGAGTACACCGGGGAGCTGTTTTTT.

The chain joins TRBV5-1 to TRBJ1-2, with no clear D. CDR1 and CDR2 from the germline V gene are SGHRS and YFSETQ. V was trimmed by 0 bases and J by 5 bases, leaving 14 bases between them. This CDR3 comprises 15 residues. CDR3 protein: CASSLERAQMYGYTF. In DNA, the CDR3 is TGCGCCAGCAGCTTGGAGAGGGCCCAAATGTATGGCTACACCTTC.

This clonotype appeared many times. The chain joins TRBV29-1 to TRBJ1-2; D is uncertain. Trimming removed 4 bases from V and 4 bases from J, with 4 bases in between. The length of the CDR3 is 10 residues. Germline CDR1 and CDR2: SQVTM and ANQGSEA. The CDR3 here is CSVGVYGYTF. DNA of the CDR3: TGCAGCGTTGGGGTCTATGGCTACACCTTC.

There are a few counts of this clonotype. The gene calls are TRBV5-1 and TRBJ2-1, with 10 bases fitting TRBD2. Germline lookup yields CDR1 SGHRS and CDR2 YFSETQ. J gave up 6 bases and V 1 base, and 4 bases lay outside the gene matches. This CDR3 has 15 amino acids. CDR3 loop: CASSLSLAGSNEQFF. In DNA, the CDR3 is TGCGCCAGCAGCTTGTCACTAGCGGGAAGCAATGAGCAGTTCTTC.

The chain has TRBV12-3 or TRBV12-4 and TRBJ2-6; 11 nucleotides agree with TRBD2. The V segment lost 5 bases and the J segment 2 bases; nucleotides outside the gene matches: 8. CDR3 length: 18 amino acids. In DNA form, the CDR3 reads TGTGCCAGCAGTCCCCAACAACTAGCGGGAGCTGGGGCCAACGTCCTGACTTTC. It specifies CASSPQQLAGAGANVLTF.

In its sample, this clonotype was seen a few times. V and J are TRBV2 and TRBJ2-1; the match to TRBD2 covers 8 bases. Germline V lookup: CDR1 SNHLY, CDR2 FYNNEI. The CDR3 loop spans 15 amino acids. V shed 4 bases, J shed 5 bases, and the junction held 7 bases outside the gene matches. The CDR3 DNA reads TGTGCCAGCAGTGTACCAGCGGGAGTCAACAATGAGCAGTTCTTC. Protein product: CASSVPAGVNNEQFF.

The CDR3 reads CASSLRGQGVNEQFF. CDR3 nucleotides: TGCGCCAGCAGCTTGAGAGGCCAGGGAGTAAATGAGCAGTTCTTC. This sequence joins TRBV5-1 and TRBJ2-1; D tentatively fits TRBD1 or TRBD2 (5 bases each). V lost 1 base and J lost 7, with 15 bases in between. The CDR3 is made up of 15 amino acids. Per the germline V gene, CDR1 is SGHRS and CDR2 is YFSETQ.

The chain joins TRBV27 to TRBJ1-5, with D possibly TRBD1 on 6 matching bases. The V gene lost 5 bases and the J gene lost 5 bases, with 13 bases spanning the gap. CDR3 length: 14 residues. CDR1 and CDR2 from the germline V gene are MNHEY and SMNVEV (reference sequence). The DNA of the CDR3 is TGTGCCAGCAGTCCGCTTGGGGGGCATCAGCCCCAGCATTTT. Encoded protein: CASSPLGGHQPQHF.

This clonotype was seen more than once but under ten times. This chain uses TRBV6-5 with TRBJ1-5; D is uncertain. This CDR3 contains 15 residues. V lost 0 bases and J lost 1, with 7 bases in between. The V gene's germline CDR1 is MNHEY and CDR2 SVGAGI. In nucleotides, the CDR3 is TGTGCCAGCAGTTACTCGGCCAGAAGCAATCAGCCCCAGCATTTT. It codes for CASSYSARSNQPQHF.